Sequencing of this T cell receptor (beta chain) was carried out in a study of identical twins. Each cDNA held unique molecular identifiers, and template switching gave it a universal primer site. TCRdb recomputed calls from the 5' RACE reads with MiXCR, one row per CDR3 protein. The sample shows about 190,000 distinct CDR3 sequences, about 16% of them seen only once. This CDR3 is built from 14 residues. Trimming removed 4 bases from V and 2 bases from J, with 11 bases in between. Concerning this clonotype: Its antigen is not identified.

Study results and limitations: Fewer insertions marked abundant cord blood beta clonotypes; young adult naive trended weakly, memory not at all. The analysis was cross-sectional rather than longitudinal within donors.

These data were also reused for a study on T cells expressing NK-cell markers. This second study notes: Several donors showed these clonotypes also leading the CD3+CD56-NKG2C+ fraction.

The sample consisted of CD8+ T cells sorted from blood. The chain carries TRBV12-3 or TRBV12-4 and TRBJ2-5, with D tentatively TRBD2 (5 bases). This TCR came from a young woman in good health. The CDR3 nucleotides read TGTGCCAGCAGTTCCAGACTACAACAAGAGACCCAGTACTTC. Protein product: CASSSRLQQETQYF.